The 29 T cell receptor beta chains reported below all come from one sample, sequenced in a study of blood T cell repertoires in COVID-19. TCRdb's copy holds only in-frame clones and misses some; the assay was immunoSEQ multiplex PCR. The sample includes around 300,000 clones, 75% to 90% of them seen just once. The specimen was peripheral blood. Receptors originate from a young woman with active or convalescent COVID-19.

This sequence joins TRBV19 and TRBJ2-7, with 9 bases aligning to TRBD1. The germline V gene encodes CDR1 LNHDA and CDR2 SQIVND (reference sequence). The CDR3 has 16 amino acids. Trimming at V came to 3 bases and at J to 1 base, leaving 7 bases not matched to a gene. The CDR3 DNA reads TGTGCCAGTAGTATGGATGGGACAGGGCGATCCTACGAGCAGTACTTC. It encodes CASSMDGTGRSYEQYF.

The chain combines TRBV19 with TRBJ2-2, with D uncertain. The germline V gene has CDR1 LNHDA and CDR2 SQIVND (reference sequence). The CDR3 extends over 16 amino acids. The ends were cut back, 0 bases at V and 2 bases at J, with 10 bases in the middle. DNA for the CDR3: TGTGCCAGTAGTATAGATCCCGCAGGAAACACCGGGGAGCTGTTTTTT. Its protein is CASSIDPAGNTGELFF.

This chain links TRBV7-2 with TRBJ1-6, with D unresolved. The V end lost 1 base, the J end lost 6 bases, and 7 bases lay between the germline ends. The CDR3 length is 14 residues. Germline lookup yields CDR1 SGHTA and CDR2 FQGNSA. The CDR3 region is CASSLDTFNSPLHF. As DNA, the CDR3 is TGTGCCAGCAGCTTAGACACGTTTAATTCACCCCTCCACTTT. The full variable domain, in which reference TRBV7-2 and TRBJ1-6 provide the parts outside the CDR3, is GAGVSQSPSNKVTEKGKDVELRCDPISGHTALYWYRQSLGQGLEFLIYFQGNSAPDKSGLPSDRFSAERTGGSVSTLTIQRTQQEDSAVYLCASSLDTFNSPLHFGNGTRLTVT.

This sequence joins TRBV7-2 and TRBJ2-7, with 7 bases that match TRBD2. V shed 4 bases and J 6 bases; nucleotides not matched to a gene: 6. Germline-derived CDR1 and CDR2 are SGHTA and FQGNSA. The CDR3 is made up of 13 amino acids. This chain's CDR3 is CASSWGGRSEQYF. Here the CDR3 DNA reads TGTGCCAGCAGCTGGGGGGGTAGAAGCGAGCAGTACTTC.

The chain combines TRBV2 with TRBJ1-6; weak D call: TRBD1 (6 bases). The length of the CDR3 is 16 residues. CDR1 is SNHLY, CDR2 FYNNEI, per germline. Trimming cost V 4 bases and J 6 bases, with 16 bases left between them. CDR3 in DNA: TGTGCCAGCAGTGGGAAACCGGGACAAAGTAATTCACCCCTCCACTTT. Translating it yields CASSGKPGQSNSPLHF.

The rearrangement joins TRBV5-1 to TRBJ2-7; a possible D gene is TRBD2 (6 bases). This CDR3 spans 16 amino acids. Trimming stripped 4 bases from V and 2 bases from J, with 19 bases between. Germline V lookup: CDR1 SGHRS, CDR2 YFSETQ. Here the CDR3 DNA reads TGCGCCAGCAGCCTGGGAACCGGGACTTCCACCTACGAGCAGTACTTC. Its protein is CASSLGTGTSTYEQYF. The complete variable domain, with remaining parts taken from reference TRBV5-1 and TRBJ2-7, reads KAGVTQTPRYLIKTRGQQVTLSCSPISGHRSVSWYQQTPGQGLQFLFEYFSETQRNKGNFPGRFSGRQFSNSRSEMNVSTLELGDSALYLCASSLGTGTSTYEQYFGPGTRLTVT.

For the CDR3, the DNA is TGTGCCACCAGTGATGGGCGGGGGGGAAGAAGCTCCTACAATGAGCAGTTCTTC. Translating it yields CATSDGRGGRSSYNEQFF. This sequence joins TRBV24-1 and TRBJ2-1; 9 nucleotides agree with TRBD2. The germline V gene encodes CDR1 KGHDR and CDR2 SFDVKD. The length of the CDR3 is 18 residues. The V gene end was trimmed by 3 bases and the J gene end by 0 bases; junction bases not matched to a gene: 8.

V usage is TRBV7-2 and J usage is TRBJ1-1, with D tentatively TRBD1 (6 bases). CDR1 is SGHTA and CDR2 is FQGNSA in the germline V gene. This CDR3 comprises 14 residues. V was shortened by 4 bases and J by 10 bases, with 19 bases between the two germline ends. The CDR3 nucleotides read TGTGCCAGCAGCTCAATACAGGGAGATCGAGTAGCTTTCTTT. It translates to CASSSIQGDRVAFF.

The V call is TRBV28, the J call TRBJ2-1; 11 nucleotides line up with TRBD2. V lost 4 bases to trimming and J lost 5 bases; unmatched junction nucleotides: 7. Germline V CDR1 and CDR2: MDHEN, SYDVKM. This CDR3 has 16 amino acids. The CDR3 sequence is CASSSAGTSGHNEQFF. The CDR3 bases are TGTGCCAGCAGTTCTGCCGGGACTAGCGGCCACAATGAGCAGTTCTTC.

This clone occurred once. This chain links TRBV2 with TRBJ2-5, with D perhaps matching TRBD2 (6 bases). Germline CDR1 is SNHLY and CDR2 is FYNNEI. With 4 bases removed from V and 0 bases from J, the gap between germline ends came to 9 bases. The CDR3 covers 14 residues. CDR3 coding DNA: TGTGCCAGCAGTGTGGGGACTTACCAAGAGACCCAGTACTTC. This sequence encodes CASSVGTYQETQYF. Variable domain in full (rest from reference TRBV2 and TRBJ2-5): EPEVTQTPSHQVTQMGQEVILRCVPISNHLYFYWYRQILGQKVEFLVSFYNNEISEKSEIFDDQFSVERPDGSNFTLKIRSTKLEDSAMYFCASSVGTYQETQYFGPGTRLLVL.

Details on this clone: Distinct nucleotide sequences in the sample also encode this CDR3. The V gene is TRBV30, the J gene TRBJ2-3, with D possibly TRBD2 on 7 matching bases. The V end lost 0 bases, the J end lost 6 bases, and 13 bases lay between the germline ends. Germline V gives CDR1 GTSNPN, CDR2 SVGIG (reference sequence). The CDR3 length is 14 residues. The CDR3 DNA reads TGTGCCTGGAGTGTAGGAGGGGGGGCGGATACGCAGTATTTT. Amino acid sequence: CAWSVGGGADTQYF.

This clone was found a few times. The J gene is TRBJ2-7, the V gene TRBV29-1, with 7 positions matching TRBD1. The CDR3 covers 13 residues. Germline V gives CDR1 SQVTM, CDR2 ANQGSEA. V shed 4 bases and J 2 bases; nucleotides not matched to a gene: 5. In DNA, the CDR3 is TGCAGCGTTGGGCAGGGGGTTACCTACGAGCAGTACTTC. Translation gives CSVGQGVTYEQYF.

The chain carries TRBV7-2 and TRBJ2-7; D remains unclear. V lost 2 bases to trimming and J lost 3 bases, with 11 bases between them. CDR3 length: 14 residues. CDR1 is SGHTA, CDR2 FQGNSA, per germline. The CDR3, as DNA: TGTGCCAGCAGCTTACCTTTAGGCGGCTACGAGCAGTACTTC. Translation: CASSLPLGGYEQYF.

CDR3 DNA sequence: TGCAGTGCTAGTCGCCAGCAGGACACTGAAGCTTTCTTT. Translating it yields CSASRQQDTEAFF. The chain couples TRBV20-1 to TRBJ1-1; no clear D. V shed 3 bases and J shed 3 bases, with 11 bases lying between them. CDR1 and CDR2 (germline): DFQATT, SNEGSKA (reference sequence). This CDR3 region has 13 residues.

This CDR3 is CASSQDREHGYTF. CDR3 DNA sequence: TGTGCCAGCAGTCAGGACAGGGAGCATGGCTACACCTTC. The chain employs TRBV12-3 or TRBV12-4 and TRBJ1-2; 8 bases are a match to TRBD1. The J segment lost 6 bases and the V segment lost 5 bases, leaving 5 bases of the junction unmatched. This CDR3 is 13 amino acids long.

This chain joins TRBV19 and TRBJ1-1; D unclear. V lost 9 bases, J lost 3 bases, and 17 bases lay in between. CDR3 length: 14 amino acids. In germline, CDR1 is LNHDA, CDR2 SQIVND (reference sequence). The CDR3 DNA sequence: TGTGCCAGAAGGACCCTGACCGGGGACACTGAAGCTTTCTTT. Its translation is CARRTLTGDTEAFF.

The chain has TRBV19 and TRBJ1-1; no reliable D call. The V and J ends lost 5 bases and 3 bases respectively, with 13 bases between them. The germline gives CDR1 LNHDA, CDR2 SQIVND (reference sequence). The CDR3 is made up of 14 amino acids. The CDR3 reads CASSFSGFDTEAFF. DNA of the CDR3: TGTGCCAGTAGTTTTTCGGGGTTCGACACTGAAGCTTTCTTT.

The chain recombines TRBV6-5 with TRBJ1-1; D is possibly TRBD1 (5 bases). The CDR3 consists of 15 residues. Germline values: CDR1 MNHEY, CDR2 SVGAGI. V shed 6 bases and J shed 1 base, with 15 bases lying between them. The CDR3 loop is CASRVEGNANTEAFF. The CDR3 DNA reads as TGTGCCAGCAGGGTGGAGGGGAATGCGAACACTGAAGCTTTCTTT.

J is TRBJ1-1 and V is TRBV29-1; D might be TRBD1 (6 bases). V shed 2 bases and J shed 3 bases, with 7 bases lying between them. The CDR3 extends over 12 amino acids. Germline-derived CDR1 and CDR2 are SQVTM and ANQGSEA. CDR3 protein: CSVETGYTEAFF. DNA of the CDR3: TGCAGCGTTGAAACAGGGTACACTGAAGCTTTCTTT.

The V gene is TRBV5-1, the J gene TRBJ1-2, with TRBD1 matching over 8 bases. Germline V gene sequence: CDR1 SGHRS, CDR2 YFSETQ. The J segment lost 8 bases and the V segment lost 4 bases, leaving 13 bases of the junction unmatched. The CDR3 is 15 residues long. As DNA, the CDR3 is TGCGCCAGCAGCCCCGACATAGACAGGGGAAGCGGCTACACCTTC. Its protein product is CASSPDIDRGSGYTF.

V and J are TRBV5-1 and TRBJ1-4; D is perhaps TRBD1 (5 bases). The CDR3 runs 15 residues. Per germline, CDR1 SGHRS and CDR2 YFSETQ. The V end lost 0 bases, the J end lost 7 bases, and 13 bases lay between the germline ends. CDR3 nucleotides: TGCGCCAGCAGCTTGGATGTGGGGGGGAGTGAAAAACTGTTTTTT. This translates into CASSLDVGGSEKLFF.

This rearrangement joins TRBV1 to TRBJ2-7; no check of the table's D call, TRBD1, against the DNA was made. TRBV1 is flagged as a pseudogene. The length of the CDR3 is 14 residues. CDR3 in DNA: TGCACCTTTTGGGCCGGGACAGGGGGATACGAGCAGTACTTC. Its translation is CTFWAGTGGYEQYF.

The chain joins TRBV5-1 to TRBJ1-1; TRBD1 matches 8 bases. Germline CDR1 is SGHRS and CDR2 is YFSETQ. There are 16 residues in the CDR3. The trim removed 1 base at V and 4 bases at J, leaving 9 bases unmatched. For the CDR3, the DNA is TGCGCCAGCAGCTTGTCAGGGGGCGCTTCTATCACTGAAGCTTTCTTT. This codes for CASSLSGGASITEAFF. The entire variable domain, with the rest obtained from reference TRBV5-1 and TRBJ1-1, is as follows: KAGVTQTPRYLIKTRGQQVTLSCSPISGHRSVSWYQQTPGQGLQFLFEYFSETQRNKGNFPGRFSGRQFSNSRSEMNVSTLELGDSALYLCASSLSGGASITEAFFGQGTRLTVV.

V is TRBV7-6 and J is TRBJ2-2; no reliable D call. This CDR3 has 13 amino acids. Germline-derived CDR1 and CDR2 are SGHVS and FNYEAQ. V was pared by 0 bases and J by 5 bases, with 4 bases between. The CDR3 DNA reads as TGTGCCAGCAGCTTAGCGAGGACCGGGGAGCTGTTTTTT. Translated, it gives CASSLARTGELFF.

This chain connects TRBV7-9 to TRBJ2-5; 8 bases are shared with TRBD2. Trimming at V came to 3 bases and at J to 7 bases, leaving 13 bases not matched to a gene. The CDR3 loop spans 16 amino acids. Germline CDR1 and CDR2: SEHNR and FQNEAQ (reference sequence). This CDR3 reads CASSFAAPGGAGTQYF. CDR3 coding DNA: TGTGCCAGCAGCTTCGCGGCGCCGGGGGGGGCCGGGACCCAGTACTTC.

The chain uses TRBV19 and TRBJ2-1, with D perhaps matching TRBD1 (7 bases). In germline, CDR1 is LNHDA, CDR2 SQIVND (reference sequence). The germline V and J ends were trimmed by 3 bases and 5 bases, with 23 bases remaining between them. The CDR3 is 18 residues long. The CDR3 loop is CASSIQGVRVRGDNEQFF. The CDR3 DNA is TGTGCCAGTAGTATCCAGGGGGTTAGGGTGCGCGGGGACAATGAGCAGTTCTTC.

This rearrangement joins TRBV6-1 to TRBJ2-3; 7 bases align to TRBD2. Germline values: CDR1 MNHNS, CDR2 SASEGT. J was trimmed by 3 bases and V by 2 bases; bases with no gene match: 8. The CDR3 spans 16 residues. The CDR3 nucleotides read TGTGCCAGCAGTGAACGGGCTGGCGGGGGTACAGATACGCAGTATTTT. Protein product: CASSERAGGGTDTQYF.

This chain connects TRBV29-1 to TRBJ2-2; the match to TRBD1 covers 9 bases. The CDR3 is 14 residues long. V was pared by 4 bases and J by 7 bases, with 7 bases of the junction left unmatched. Germline-derived CDR1 and CDR2 are SQVTM and ANQGSEA. This CDR3 is CSVATGGADGELFF. CDR3 bases: TGCAGCGTTGCAACAGGGGGCGCGGACGGGGAGCTGTTTTTT.

The chain links TRBV19 to TRBJ1-1, with D perhaps matching TRBD1 (5 bases). Germline loops: CDR1 LNHDA, CDR2 SQIVND (reference sequence). Trimming pared 4 bases from V and 5 bases from J, leaving 11 bases between. The CDR3 contains 13 residues. The CDR3: CASSRGGNTEAFF. CDR3 DNA: TGTGCCAGTAGTAGGGGGGGGAATACTGAAGCTTTCTTT.